This T cell receptor (beta chain) was sequenced in a study of T cells in Graves' hyperthyroidism and ophthalmopathy. The wider study: The initial diagnosis was the point when peripheral blood was collected, ahead of any treatment.

Researchers took RNA transcripts and amplified the TCR beta CDR3 regions from them. Using the HTBI primer set, a first-round RT-PCR was run on the TCR CDR3. TCRdb ran MiXCR on the multiplex PCR reads and lists one entry per CDR3 protein. Of under 400,000 distinct CDR3 sequences listed, less than 15% are singletons. Newly diagnosed patients aged 18 to 65 had hyperthyroidism of under 2 months' duration. The sample holds many counts of this clonotype. What it binds is not known. The ends lost 3 bases at V and 8 bases at J; junction bases unmatched: 7. This CDR3 has 15 amino acids. Study findings and constraints: Among thyroid clonotypes expanded above 0.001, most also appeared in blood. Median prediction lead before ophthalmopathy onset was 6 to 8 months with the model.

The chain recombines TRBV12-3 or TRBV12-4 with TRBJ2-1, with TRBD2 identical over 10 bases. What was sequenced was blood. The receptor was isolated from a woman aged 18-29 years with Graves' hyperthyroidism. The CDR3 loop is CASSFGVAGGDEQFF. The CDR3 DNA sequence: TGTGCCAGCAGTTTCGGAGTAGCGGGAGGCGATGAGCAGTTCTTC.